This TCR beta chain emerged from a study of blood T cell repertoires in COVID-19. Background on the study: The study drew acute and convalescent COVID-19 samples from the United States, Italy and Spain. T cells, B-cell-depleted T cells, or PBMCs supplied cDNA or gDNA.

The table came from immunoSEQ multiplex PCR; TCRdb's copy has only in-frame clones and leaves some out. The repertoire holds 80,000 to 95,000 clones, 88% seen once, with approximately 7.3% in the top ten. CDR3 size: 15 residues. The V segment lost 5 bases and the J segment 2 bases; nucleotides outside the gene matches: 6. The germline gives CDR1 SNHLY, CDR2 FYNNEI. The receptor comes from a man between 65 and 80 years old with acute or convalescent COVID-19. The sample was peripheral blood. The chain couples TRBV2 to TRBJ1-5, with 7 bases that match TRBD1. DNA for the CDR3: TGTGCCAGCAGTCCCACCCAGGGGGGCAATCAGCCCCAGCATTTT. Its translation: CASSPTQGGNQPQHF.